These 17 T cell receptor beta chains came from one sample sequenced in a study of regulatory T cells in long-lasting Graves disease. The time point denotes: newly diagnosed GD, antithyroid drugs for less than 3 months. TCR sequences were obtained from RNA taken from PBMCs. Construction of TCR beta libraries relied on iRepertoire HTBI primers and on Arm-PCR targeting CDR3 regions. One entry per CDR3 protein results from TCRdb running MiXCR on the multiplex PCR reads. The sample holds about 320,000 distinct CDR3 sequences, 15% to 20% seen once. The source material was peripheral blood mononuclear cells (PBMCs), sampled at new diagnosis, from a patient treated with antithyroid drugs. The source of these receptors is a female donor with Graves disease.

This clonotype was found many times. CDR3 sequence reads: CASTPEDLGEKLFF. In DNA form, the CDR3 reads TGTGCCAGCACCCCAGAGGATCTGGGTGAAAAACTGTTTTTT. The rearrangement uses TRBV12-3 or TRBV12-4 and TRBJ1-4; D uncertain. The CDR3 has 14 amino acids. The V gene lost 7 bases and the J gene lost 7 bases, with 16 bases spanning the gap.

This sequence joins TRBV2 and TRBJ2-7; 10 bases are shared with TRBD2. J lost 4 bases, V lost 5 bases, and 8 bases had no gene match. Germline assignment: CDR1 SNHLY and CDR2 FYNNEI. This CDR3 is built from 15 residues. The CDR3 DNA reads TGTGCCAGCAGTTCACCGGGACTAGCGATTTACGAGCAGTACTTC. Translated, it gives CASSSPGLAIYEQYF. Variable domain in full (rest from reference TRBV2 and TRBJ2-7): EPEVTQTPSHQVTQMGQEVILRCVPISNHLYFYWYRQILGQKVEFLVSFYNNEISEKSEIFDDQFSVERPDGSNFTLKIRSTKLEDSAMYFCASSSPGLAIYEQYFGPGTRLTVT.

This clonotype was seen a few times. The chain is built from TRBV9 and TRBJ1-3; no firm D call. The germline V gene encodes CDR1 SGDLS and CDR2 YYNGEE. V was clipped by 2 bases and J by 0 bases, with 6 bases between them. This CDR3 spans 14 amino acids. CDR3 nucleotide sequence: TGTGCCAGCAGCGTGGGGTTCTCTGGAAACACCATATATTTT. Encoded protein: CASSVGFSGNTIYF.

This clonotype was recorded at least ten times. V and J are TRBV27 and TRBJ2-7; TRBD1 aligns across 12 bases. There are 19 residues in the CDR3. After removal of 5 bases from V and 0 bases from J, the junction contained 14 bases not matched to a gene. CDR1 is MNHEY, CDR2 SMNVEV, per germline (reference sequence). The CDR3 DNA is TGTGCCAGCAGTCCCCCGGGACAGGGGGCACTAGCGAACTCCTACGAGCAGTACTTC. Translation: CASSPPGQGALANSYEQYF.

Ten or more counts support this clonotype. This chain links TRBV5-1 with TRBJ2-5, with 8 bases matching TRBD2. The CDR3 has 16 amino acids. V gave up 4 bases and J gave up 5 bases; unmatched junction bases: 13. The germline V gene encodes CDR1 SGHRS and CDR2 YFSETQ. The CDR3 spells CASSPPLAGGRETQYF. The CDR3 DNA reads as TGCGCCAGCAGCCCGCCGTTGGCGGGAGGCAGGGAGACCCAGTACTTC.

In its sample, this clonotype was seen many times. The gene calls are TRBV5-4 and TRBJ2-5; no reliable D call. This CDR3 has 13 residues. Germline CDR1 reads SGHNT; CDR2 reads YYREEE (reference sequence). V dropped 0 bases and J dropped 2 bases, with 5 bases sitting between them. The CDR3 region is CASSLDRQETQYF. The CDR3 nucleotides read TGTGCCAGCAGCTTGGACAGACAAGAGACCCAGTACTTC. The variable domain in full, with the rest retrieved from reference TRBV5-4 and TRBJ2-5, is ETGVTQSPTHLIKTRGQQVTLRCSSQSGHNTVSWYQQALGQGPQFIFQYYREEENGRGNFPPRFSGLQFPNYSSELNVNALELDDSALYLCASSLDRQETQYFGPGTRLLVL.

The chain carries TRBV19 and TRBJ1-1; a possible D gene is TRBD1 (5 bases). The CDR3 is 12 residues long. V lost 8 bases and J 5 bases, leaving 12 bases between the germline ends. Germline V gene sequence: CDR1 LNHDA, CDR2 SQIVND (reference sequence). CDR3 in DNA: TGTGCCAGTGAGACCCGGGGGACTGAAGCTTTCTTT. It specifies CASETRGTEAFF.

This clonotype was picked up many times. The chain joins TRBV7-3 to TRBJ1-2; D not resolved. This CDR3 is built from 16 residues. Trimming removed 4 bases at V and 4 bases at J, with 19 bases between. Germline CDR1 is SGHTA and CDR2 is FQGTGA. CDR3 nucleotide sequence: TGTGCCAGCAGCTCTTCTCGACGACTTCTTTTCTATGGCTACACCTTC. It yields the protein CASSSSRRLLFYGYTF.

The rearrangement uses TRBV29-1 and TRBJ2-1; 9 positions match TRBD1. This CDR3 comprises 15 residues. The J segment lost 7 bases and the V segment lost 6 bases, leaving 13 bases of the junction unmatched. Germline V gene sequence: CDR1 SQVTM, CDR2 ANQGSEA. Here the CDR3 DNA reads TGCAGCGTCGATCCTCCGGGACAGGGATTGAATGAGCAGTTCTTC. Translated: CSVDPPGQGLNEQFF.

CDR3 amino acids: CATSRDLAAYEQYF. CDR3 bases: TGTGCCACCAGCAGAGATCTGGCAGCGTACGAGCAGTACTTC. The V call is TRBV15, the J call TRBJ2-7; D call uncertain. V lost 0 bases and J lost 4, with 10 bases in between. The CDR3 is 14 residues long. Germline values: CDR1 LNHNV, CDR2 YYDKDF (reference sequence).

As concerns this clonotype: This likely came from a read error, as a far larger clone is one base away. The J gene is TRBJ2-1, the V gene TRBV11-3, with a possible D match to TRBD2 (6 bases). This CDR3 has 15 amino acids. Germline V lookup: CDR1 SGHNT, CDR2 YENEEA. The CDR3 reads CASSLSAGIQETKYF. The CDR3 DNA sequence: TGTGCCAGCAGCTTATCGGCGGGGATACAAGAGACCAAGTACTTC. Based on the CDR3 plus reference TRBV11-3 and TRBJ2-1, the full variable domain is EAGVVQSPRYKIIEKKQPVAFWCNPISGHNTLYWYLQNLGQGPELLIRYENEEAVDDSQLPKDRFSAERLKGVDSTLKIQPAELGDSAVYLCASSLSAGIQETKYFGPGTRLTVL.

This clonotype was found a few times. The CDR3 nucleotides are TGTGCCAGCAGTCGAGGGGGAATGTATGAAAAACTGTTTTTT. It yields the protein CASSRGGMYEKLFF. The chain links TRBV25-1 to TRBJ1-4; tentative D call: TRBD1 (6 bases). CDR1 is MGHDK, CDR2 SYGVNS, per germline. CDR3 length equals 14 residues. V was trimmed by 5 bases and J by 6 bases, leaving 13 bases between them.

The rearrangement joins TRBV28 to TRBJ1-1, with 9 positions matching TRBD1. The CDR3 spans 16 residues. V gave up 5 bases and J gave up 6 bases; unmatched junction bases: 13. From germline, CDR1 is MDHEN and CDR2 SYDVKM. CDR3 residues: CASSPTGTGIGAEAFF. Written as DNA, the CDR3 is TGTGCCAGCAGTCCAACCGGGACAGGGATAGGGGCTGAAGCTTTCTTT.

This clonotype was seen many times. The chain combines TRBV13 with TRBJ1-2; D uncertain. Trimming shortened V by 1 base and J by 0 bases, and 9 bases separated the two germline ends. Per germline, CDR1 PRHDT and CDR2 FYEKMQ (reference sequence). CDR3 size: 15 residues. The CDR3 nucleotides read TGTGCCAGCAGCTTAGTGAGGGCTCCTAACTATGGCTACACCTTC. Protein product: CASSLVRAPNYGYTF.

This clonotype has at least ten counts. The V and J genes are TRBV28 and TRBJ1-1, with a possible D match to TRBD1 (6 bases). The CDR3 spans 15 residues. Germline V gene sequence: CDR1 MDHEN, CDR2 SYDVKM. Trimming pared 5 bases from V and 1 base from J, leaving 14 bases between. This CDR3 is CASSPRQESNTEAFF. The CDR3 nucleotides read TGTGCCAGCAGTCCCCGACAGGAGTCGAACACTGAAGCTTTCTTT.

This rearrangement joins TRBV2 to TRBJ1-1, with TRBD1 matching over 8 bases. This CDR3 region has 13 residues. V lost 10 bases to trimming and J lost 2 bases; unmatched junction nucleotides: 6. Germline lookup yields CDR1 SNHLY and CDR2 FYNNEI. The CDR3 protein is CATKGQVNTEAFF. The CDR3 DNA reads TGTGCCACCAAGGGACAGGTCAACACTGAAGCTTTCTTT.

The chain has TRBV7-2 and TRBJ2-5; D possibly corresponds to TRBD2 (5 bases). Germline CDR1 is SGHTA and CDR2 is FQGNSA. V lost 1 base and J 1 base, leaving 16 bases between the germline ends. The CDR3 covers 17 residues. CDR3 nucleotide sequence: TGTGCCAGCAGCTTAGGTGTACGGGTGGCGGGCCAAGAGACCCAGTACTTC. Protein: CASSLGVRVAGQETQYF.